These T cell receptor beta chains were read from a single sample in a study of vaccination and CD4 T cells after COVID-19. TCRdb recomputed calls from the PCR reads with MiXCR, one row per CDR3 protein. Among under 5,000 distinct CDR3 sequences listed, 15% to 20% were seen once. No antigens are known for them. The sequenced material came from CD4+ T cells from blood, cultured in vitro. Receptors originate from a human donor who had recovered from COVID-19. Both conserved end residues are trimmed from each CDR3.

TRBV2 | AGRGQGWNTEAF
TRBV9 | ASSVGFGYT
TRBV6-1 | ASTPGTGGRWNYGYT
TRBV19 | ASSTTSGGVRTDTQY
TRBV2 | ASRDRGGETQY
TRBV11-1 | ASSSGLAGGREQF
TRBV7-8 | ASSLYSGNTIY
TRBV15 | ATGKSHGEGEQY
TRBV30 | AWARGTGSSGANVLT
TRBV7-9 | ASSLSGGLNNEQF
TRBV11-3 | ASSLGQGHETQY
TRBV6-1 | ASRQGAYEQY
TRBV7-2 | ASSQVRVAGELF
TRBV5-6 | ASSLEETQY
TRBV6-1 | ASSRGVGDTEAF
TRBV12-3/TRBV12-4 | ASSLRPPLT
TRBV30 | AADGRNGYT
TRBV7-9 | ASSYDTSGANVLT
TRBV5-3 | ARSFREANYGYT
TRBV7-2 | ASSLGGSGYETQY
TRBV5-1 | ASDPTGVGGYT
TRBV28 | ASDTGTVNEQF
TRBV9 | ASSSRISLGQDTQY